These T cell receptor beta chains were read from a single sample in a study of metastatic and nonmetastatic thyroid tumors. TCRdb re-processed the PCR reads through MiXCR. The sample consists of 15,000 to 20,000 clones, about 24% of them appearing once. The sequenced material came from adjacent normal tissue. Receptor source: a female donor with papillary thyroid cancer or a benign thyroid nodule (not recorded which). Some clones in this sample may be carry-over from other donors' samples. Each CDR3 is given with its conserved first and last residue. Expanded clones are given a class, and other clones once, few, many or no size at all.

V | size | CDR3
TRBV12-3/TRBV12-4 | few | CASSFVRGTEAFF
TRBV19 | NA | CASSPWGENQPQHF
TRBV11-2 | NA | CASSLEWPSGRGPYEQYF
TRBV28 | few | CASRPPGQGRVRNEKLFF
TRBV11-1 | NA | CASSSRWGRWSYNEQFF
TRBV2 | many | CASSISRQTYQPQHF
TRBV5-1 | NA | CASSLAEPGELFF
TRBV2 | many | CASSGFSGANVLTF
TRBV28 | few | CASSLIRTGNSPLHF
TRBV3-1 | many | CASSITRVQETQYF
TRBV5-1 | once | CASSLASGQETHYF
TRBV6-1 | many | CASILDGQRNEKLFF
TRBV6-9 | few | CAGSYPLAVGETQYF
TRBV24-1 | medium-sized | CATSGVGPGNEQFF
TRBV7-3 | NA | CAGSSGLVGEQFF
TRBV28 | NA | CASSFLGFQPQHF
TRBV18 | many | CASSPPGGDTQYF
TRBV6-1 | NA | CASSEAGQGRNEQFF
TRBV6-2/TRBV6-3 | medium-sized | CASSYFVSGNTIYF
TRBV12-3/TRBV12-4 | NA | CASSYTGGHTGELFF
TRBV3-1 | NA | CASSQRDRNYEYYF
TRBV27 | NA | CASRSRLVKSNEQFF
TRBV20-1 | NA | CSARDPGYPNYGYTF
TRBV30 | NA | CAWHRGRDTEAFF
TRBV6-5 | medium-sized | CASSYDDEQFF
TRBV20-1 | many | CSAQQGDNEKLFF
TRBV27 | few | CASGSIPYGQYF
TRBV6-4 | NA | CASSDSAGSTDTQYF
TRBV28 | medium-sized | CASSLRQGFNQPQHF
TRBV20-1 | NA | CSAWTANYGYTF
TRBV20-1 | medium-sized | CSARPIQGISNQPQHF
TRBV6-1 | few | CASSRGTSGSNEQFF
TRBV7-3 | many | CASSLTGQGMGGYTF
TRBV11-2 | NA | CATSLRSLAGGNYEQYF
TRBV11-2 | NA | CASIFDSGGLYEQFF
TRBV6-4 | medium-sized | CASSDSGTGTDTQYF
TRBV27 | medium-sized | CASSLSANYGYTF